This T cell receptor beta chain was found in a study of blood T cell repertoires in COVID-19 (TCRdb year 2020). Describing the broader study: The collaborator samples originated in the United States, Italy and Spain and spanned the acute and convalescent phases of COVID-19. The material from the prospective study consisted of cDNA or gDNA derived from T cells, B-cell-depleted T cells, or PBMCs. Deeply sampled blood TCRbeta repertoires from subjects exposed to, actively infected with, or recovered from COVID-19 were included in the dataset. The repertoires were made available in a free public database intended to serve as a resource for research on the immune response to SARS-CoV-2. Samples were obtained from the ongoing ImmuneRACE study (first 160 participants) and from 1,254 subjects provided by 6 global collaborators. Nearly every sample came with metadata listing a de-identified subject ID, COVID-19 status, age in years and sex. HLA class I and class II types, where available, came from metadata supplied by the sample provider rather than from assay-based typing. What the authors observed across the whole study: How much clinical and demographic metadata was included differed by source and by participant, and the metadata was provided uncurated.

Each collaborating institution followed its own protocols to collect whole blood in K2EDTA tubes. For TCRbeta analysis, collaborators shipped samples in one of three forms: frozen whole blood, isolated PBMCs, or DNA extracted from either of those sample types. This clone was seen only once. Its binding antigen is unknown. Base-call qualities are not available, and no considerably larger clone is one nucleotide away. The immunoSEQ Assay, a bias-controlled multiplex PCR, was used to amplify TCRbeta CDR3 regions from genomic DNA. For the original study's pipeline: The number of nucleated cells in each sample was estimated from the amplification of reference gene primers within the assay. To quantify the absolute abundance of each unique TCRbeta CDR3 rearrangement, sequence reads were collapsed and filtered. Productive Simpson clonality was computed per sample as the square root of Simpson's diversity index over productive rearrangements. Sourced from immuneACCESS, this table was stored by TCRdb with only in-frame sequences that have V and J called. A share of the clones is absent; for the studies checked, an unresolved V gene accounts for under half, and the remainder has no known explanation. For V, J and clone size, that table is used; D and trimming come from the DNA. The sample data list roughly 120,000 clones, and more than 75% of these were observed just once. The ten largest account for around 3.8% of the sample.

V is reduced by 0 bases and J by 0 bases, leaving a spacing of 15 bases between them. Sequences SGHRS (CDR1) and YFSETQ (CDR2) are obtained from the germline V gene. The CDR3 goes from the cysteine to the phenylalanine over 17 residues. Only the CDR3 part of the read is kept: 51 bases, read in frame from the first base. The sequenced sample was peripheral blood. The sequence was obtained from a middle-aged man with active COVID-19. The rearrangement joined TRBV5-1 to TRBJ1-1, and TRBD1 may be the D gene, going by 5 matching bases. The encoded CDR3 is CASSLEASTVMNTEAFF. The DNA is as follows: TGCGCCAGCAGCTTGGAAGCCTCGACAGTAATGAACACTGAAGCTTTCTTT.